This T cell receptor (beta chain) emerged from a study of T cells after yellow fever vaccination. A single record per CDR3 protein comes from TCRdb applying MiXCR to the 5' RACE reads. Here the sample spans roughly 340,000 distinct CDR3 sequences, roughly 8.7% being singletons. Regarding this clonotype: Its target is unknown.

Germline V gene data show CDR1 as LGHDT and CDR2 as YNNKEL (reference sequence). The CDR3 sequence is 17 residues long. The germline V and J ends were trimmed by 2 bases and 0 bases, with 13 bases remaining between them. Whole-study results and caveats: At around 95% for CD4 and just over 85% for CD8, most primary-vaccination clones showed up again after the booster.

Material: PBMCs, obtained on the day of the first yellow fever vaccination. The clonotype comes from a man aged 18 to 35 who received the YFV17D yellow fever vaccine. The V and J genes are TRBV3-1 and TRBJ2-2; a weak D match, TRBD1 (6 bases). CDR3: CASSQIHRTANTGELFF. CDR3 nucleotide sequence: TGTGCCAGCAGCCAAATTCATCGGACAGCGAACACCGGGGAGCTGTTTTTT.